Following are 27 T cell receptor beta chains from one sample sequenced in a study of T-cell reconstitution after alpha-beta-depleted transplantation in children. This sample's TCRbeta library carried unique molecular identifier barcodes. From the PCR reads, TCRdb called clonotypes with MiXCR, one entry per CDR3 protein. Of a few hundred thousand distinct CDR3 sequences listed, roughly 27% are singletons. Source: PBMCs, taken before TCRalphabeta/CD19-depleted stem cell transplant. These receptors were collected from a boy in the first two years of life with Wiskott-Aldrich syndrome, due to receive a stem cell transplant.

This clonotype was detected a few times. This chain uses TRBV12-3 or TRBV12-4 with TRBJ2-5; D not resolved. Trimming removed 7 bases at V and 1 base at J, with 4 bases between. The CDR3 sequence is 11 residues long. CDR3 DNA: TGTGCCAGCATGCTCCAAGAGACCCAGTACTTC. It translates to CASMLQETQYF.

The chain has TRBV4-1 and TRBJ1-5; the match to TRBD1 covers 8 bases. The CDR3 is made up of 16 amino acids. Looked up from germline, CDR1 is MGHRA and CDR2 is YSYEKL. V shed 3 bases and J 4 bases; nucleotides not matched to a gene: 8. The CDR3 nucleotides read TGCGCCAGCAGCCAGACGGACAGGGTGGGAAATCAGCCCCAGCATTTT. It codes for CASSQTDRVGNQPQHF.

This clonotype has just a few counts. This chain joins TRBV4-1 and TRBJ2-1, with TRBD2 matching 10 bases. Germline CDR1 reads MGHRA; CDR2 reads YSYEKL. CDR3 length: 15 residues. Unmatched junction bases numbered 4, after V lost 5 bases and J lost 3 bases. The CDR3 protein is CASSISGGLYNEQFF. CDR3 coding DNA: TGCGCCAGCAGCATTAGCGGGGGGCTCTACAATGAGCAGTTCTTC.

The CDR3 DNA reads as TGTGCCAGCAAACAGACCCACCACTACGAGCAGTACTTC. Translating gives CASKQTHHYEQYF. V is TRBV28 and J is TRBJ2-7; D gene uncertain. CDR3 size: 13 residues. V dropped 7 bases and J dropped 3 bases, with 13 bases sitting between them. Germline CDR1 reads MDHEN; CDR2 reads SYDVKM.

The V gene is TRBV6-6, the J gene TRBJ2-1; the D is unclear. Looked up from germline, CDR1 is MNHNY and CDR2 is SVGAGI (reference sequence). The V and J ends lost 2 bases and 5 bases respectively, with 4 bases between them. This CDR3 contains 12 residues. The CDR3 sequence is CASSYLDNEQFF. In DNA, the CDR3 is TGTGCCAGCAGTTACCTGGACAATGAGCAGTTCTTC.

This rearrangement joins TRBV2 to TRBJ2-1; D call uncertain. The ends were cut back, 4 bases at V and 5 bases at J, with 9 bases in the middle. Germline V gives CDR1 SNHLY, CDR2 FYNNEI. The CDR3 spans 13 residues. The CDR3 here is CASSGWTNNEQFF. The CDR3 DNA is TGTGCCAGCAGTGGGTGGACCAACAATGAGCAGTTCTTC.

Here the CDR3 reads CASSYGLAGGSDEQFF. The CDR3, as DNA: TGCGCCAGCAGCTACGGACTAGCGGGAGGGTCTGATGAGCAGTTCTTC. The V and J genes are TRBV5-1 and TRBJ2-1, with 15 bases aligning to TRBD2. CDR3 length: 16 amino acids. V gave up 3 bases and J gave up 8 bases; unmatched junction bases: 6. Germline lookup yields CDR1 SGHRS and CDR2 YFSETQ.

This clonotype was seen ten or more times. J is TRBJ2-3 and V is TRBV5-1; 9 nucleotides line up with TRBD2. The CDR3 extends over 15 amino acids. The ends lost 3 bases at V and 4 bases at J; junction bases unmatched: 6. Germline V lookup: CDR1 SGHRS, CDR2 YFSETQ. CDR3 nucleotides: TGCGCCAGCAGCTGGCTAGCGGGACGTGCAGATACGCAGTATTTT. Amino acids: CASSWLAGRADTQYF. Drawing the rest from reference TRBV5-1 and TRBJ2-3, the complete variable domain is KAGVTQTPRYLIKTRGQQVTLSCSPISGHRSVSWYQQTPGQGLQFLFEYFSETQRNKGNFPGRFSGRQFSNSRSEMNVSTLELGDSALYLCASSWLAGRADTQYFGPGTRLTVL.

CDR3 residues: CSASGTNLNKWEYYEQYF. The CDR3 nucleotides read TGCAGTGCTTCCGGGACCAACCTCAACAAGTGGGAGTACTACGAGCAGTACTTC. The rearrangement uses TRBV20-1 and TRBJ2-7; D possibly matches TRBD1 or TRBD2 (5 bases each). This CDR3 is built from 18 residues. Trimming removed 5 bases at V and 3 bases at J, with 29 bases between. Germline-derived CDR1 and CDR2 are DFQATT and SNEGSKA (reference sequence).

This clonotype has more than one count but fewer than ten. The chain recombines TRBV7-2 with TRBJ2-1; 11 bases agree with TRBD2. The CDR3 is made up of 16 amino acids. Germline assignment: CDR1 SGHTA and CDR2 FQGNSA. V lost 5 bases to trimming and J lost 9 bases; unmatched junction nucleotides: 12. Written as DNA, the CDR3 is TGTGCCAGCAGCCCCCGCATAGCGGGAGGGCCGAGTGAGCAGTTCTTC. This codes for CASSPRIAGGPSEQFF.

The CDR3 reads CASSREPGPSNTEAFF. For the CDR3, the DNA is TGCGCCAGCAGCCGCGAACCAGGACCGTCGAACACTGAAGCTTTCTTT. The V gene is TRBV4-1, the J gene TRBJ1-1; D ambiguous. CDR1 MGHRA and CDR2 YSYEKL come from the germline V gene. This CDR3 contains 16 residues. V lost 4 bases to trimming and J lost 1 base, with 16 bases between them.

This clonotype was seen a few times. The rearrangement links TRBV29-1 to TRBJ1-3; tentative D call: TRBD1 (6 bases). Trimming cost V 7 bases and J 3 bases, with 7 bases left between them. The CDR3 spans 11 residues. Looked up from germline, CDR1 is SQVTM and CDR2 is ANQGSEA. CDR3: CSAGHGNTIYF. As DNA, the CDR3 is TGCAGCGCGGGACATGGAAACACCATATATTTT. The whole variable domain, remainder taken from reference TRBV29-1 and TRBJ1-3, is SAVISQKPSRDICQRGTSLTIQCQVDSQVTMMFWYRQQPGQSLTLIATANQGSEATYESGFVIDKFPISRPNLTFSTLTVSNMSPEDSSIYLCSAGHGNTIYFGEGSWLTVV.

The sample holds a few counts of this clonotype. The chain recombines TRBV4-2 with TRBJ1-5; possible D gene TRBD1, 6 bases. Per the germline V gene, CDR1 is LGHNA and CDR2 is YNFKEQ. The V end was cut by 0 bases, the J end by 9 bases, with 9 bases between. This CDR3 region has 13 residues. The CDR3 is CASSQETGRPQHF. The CDR3 coding sequence is TGTGCCAGCAGCCAAGAAACAGGGAGGCCCCAGCATTTT.

The rearrangement links TRBV12-3 or TRBV12-4 to TRBJ2-1, with unresolved D. The CDR3 has 14 amino acids. V lost 2 bases and J lost 6, with 11 bases in between. The CDR3 loop reads CASSLIPGGNEQFF. DNA for the CDR3: TGTGCCAGCAGTTTAATTCCAGGCGGCAATGAGCAGTTCTTC.

This CDR3 reads CASRSRASEQFF. As DNA, the CDR3 is TGTGCCAGCAGGTCGAGGGCCTCTGAGCAGTTCTTC. This chain joins TRBV12-3 or TRBV12-4 and TRBJ2-1, with D perhaps TRBD2 (5 bases). V lost 6 bases, J lost 9 bases, and 12 bases lay in between. This CDR3 is built from 12 residues.

V gene TRBV20-1 combines with J gene TRBJ2-1; D gene ambiguous. CDR3 length equals 14 residues. Germline values: CDR1 DFQATT, CDR2 SNEGSKA (reference sequence). V was trimmed by 3 bases and J by 6 bases, leaving 15 bases between them. The CDR3 sequence: CSASRYSKGNEQFF. CDR3 DNA: TGCAGTGCTAGTAGGTATAGTAAGGGCAATGAGCAGTTCTTC.

The sample holds a few counts of this clonotype. The chain has TRBV11-2 and TRBJ2-1; TRBD2 aligns across 14 bases. The CDR3 is made up of 19 amino acids. Germline CDR1 SGHAT, CDR2 FQNNGV. The V gene end was trimmed by 4 bases and the J gene end by 1 base; junction bases not matched to a gene: 9. The CDR3 DNA follows: TGTGCCAGCAGCTCGCCGCTCCGGACTAGCGGGAGGTCCTACAATGAGCAGTTCTTC. This translates into CASSSPLRTSGRSYNEQFF.

The chain carries TRBV10-3 and TRBJ2-3, with TRBD2 as a possible D gene (5 bases). V was trimmed by 4 bases and J by 9 bases, leaving 14 bases between them. This CDR3 is built from 13 residues. CDR1 ENHRY and CDR2 SYGVKD come from the germline V gene. CDR3 in DNA: TGTGCCATCAGTGGGCCGGCGGGCGGGACGCAGTATTTT. Translating it yields CAISGPAGGTQYF.

This clonotype was observed once. The CDR3 nucleotides are TGTGCCAGCAGCTTAGGGTGGGAAGGAAAACTGTTTTTT. Amino acid sequence: CASSLGWEGKLFF. The rearrangement links TRBV11-2 to TRBJ1-4; no clear D. V lost 1 base to trimming and J lost 10 bases, with 10 bases between them. This CDR3 has 13 residues. Looked up from germline, CDR1 is SGHAT and CDR2 is FQNNGV.

This chain links TRBV7-9 with TRBJ2-7; D remains ambiguous. CDR1 and CDR2 (germline): SEHNR, FQNEAQ (reference sequence). The CDR3 is made up of 14 amino acids. The V and J ends lost 4 bases and 0 bases respectively, with 10 bases between them. CDR3: CASSSRPASYEQYF. Here the CDR3 DNA reads TGTGCCAGCAGCTCCCGACCGGCCTCCTACGAGCAGTACTTC. Full variable domain (rest looked up from reference TRBV7-9 and TRBJ2-7): DTGVSQNPRHKITKRGQNVTFRCDPISEHNRLYWYRQTLGQGPEFLTYFQNEAQLEKSRLLSDRFSAERPKGSFSTLEIQRTEQGDSAMYLCASSSRPASYEQYFGPGTRLTVT.

The rearrangement links TRBV20-1 to TRBJ2-5; weak D call: TRBD2 (6 bases). Trimming shortened V by 3 bases and J by 3 bases, and 11 bases separated the two germline ends. In germline, CDR1 is DFQATT, CDR2 SNEGSKA (reference sequence). CDR3 length: 13 residues. The CDR3 DNA reads as TGCAGTGCTAGTGTGACGGGGGAAGAGACCCAGTACTTC. Protein sequence: CSASVTGEETQYF.

The chain has TRBV7-6 and TRBJ2-2; D possibly corresponds to TRBD2 (6 bases). Germline lookup yields CDR1 SGHVS and CDR2 FNYEAQ. The CDR3 sequence is 16 residues long. Trimming pared 2 bases from V and 3 bases from J, leaving 13 bases between. The CDR3 region has the DNA TGTGCCAGCAGCTTACGAGGACTACTCGACACCGGGGAGCTGTTTTTT. This translates into CASSLRGLLDTGELFF. Looking up the rest from reference TRBV7-6 and TRBJ2-2 gives the full variable domain: GAGVSQSPRYKVTKRGQDVALRCDPISGHVSLYWYRQALGQGPEFLTYFNYEAQQDKSGLPNDRFSAERPEGSISTLTIQRTEQRDSAMYRCASSLRGLLDTGELFFGEGSRLTVL.

The V and J genes are TRBV18 and TRBJ1-1; possibly TRBD1 for D (5 bases). This CDR3 has 15 residues. Trimming left V 6 bases short and J 3 bases short, with 17 bases between. Germline assignment: CDR1 KGHSH and CDR2 LQKENI. CDR3 loop: CASSLNDSPDTEAFF. The CDR3 DNA follows: TGTGCCAGCTCCCTCAATGACAGTCCGGACACTGAAGCTTTCTTT.

This clonotype has only one observation. This rearrangement joins TRBV5-1 to TRBJ2-3; 7 nucleotides line up with TRBD2. The V and J ends lost 4 bases and 3 bases, in that order; junction bases with no gene match: 11. CDR3 length: 16 amino acids. Germline V lookup: CDR1 SGHRS, CDR2 YFSETQ. CDR3 residues: CASSGLTGGWTDTQYF. The CDR3 bases are TGCGCCAGCAGCGGCCTCACGGGAGGTTGGACAGATACGCAGTATTTT.

The chain recombines TRBV7-9 with TRBJ2-5; no reliable D call. With 0 bases removed from V and 1 base from J, the gap between germline ends came to 9 bases. Germline V gene lookup returns CDR1 SEHNR and CDR2 FQNEAQ (reference sequence). The CDR3 totals 15 residues. CDR3 protein: CASSLATGGQETQYF. In DNA, the CDR3 is TGTGCCAGCAGCTTAGCAACGGGCGGCCAAGAGACCCAGTACTTC.

The gene calls are TRBV19 and TRBJ2-3; 9 bases match TRBD2. J gave up 5 bases and V 8 bases, and 8 bases lay outside the gene matches. Germline V gene data show CDR1 as LNHDA and CDR2 as SQIVND (reference sequence). CDR3 length: 14 amino acids. CDR3 residues: CASSGAGGLDTQYF. As DNA, the CDR3 is TGTGCCAGTTCGGGCGCGGGAGGGTTAGATACGCAGTATTTT. Drawing the rest from reference TRBV19 and TRBJ2-3, the complete variable domain is DGGITQSPKYLFRKEGQNVTLSCEQNLNHDAMYWYRQDPGQGLRLIYYSQIVNDFQKGDIAEGYSVSREKKESFPLTVTSAQKNPTAFYLCASSGAGGLDTQYFGPGTRLTVL.

CDR3 nucleotide sequence: TGCAGTGCTAGGCACGTTGGTGGGTACAATCAGCCCCAGCATTTT. Its protein is CSARHVGGYNQPQHF. The chain is built from TRBV20-1 and TRBJ1-5; D not certain. CDR1 is DFQATT, CDR2 SNEGSKA, per germline (reference sequence). This CDR3 comprises 15 residues. V was trimmed by 3 bases and J by 3 bases, leaving 15 bases between them.